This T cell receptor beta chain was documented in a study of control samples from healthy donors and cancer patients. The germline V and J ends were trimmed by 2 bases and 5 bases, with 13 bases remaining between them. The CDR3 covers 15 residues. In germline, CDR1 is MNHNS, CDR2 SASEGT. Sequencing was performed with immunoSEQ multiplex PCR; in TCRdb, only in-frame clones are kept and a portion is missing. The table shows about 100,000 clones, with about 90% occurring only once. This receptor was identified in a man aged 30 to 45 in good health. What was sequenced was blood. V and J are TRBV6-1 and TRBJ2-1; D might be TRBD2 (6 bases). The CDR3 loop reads CASSEFGGSNNEQFF. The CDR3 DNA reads TGTGCCAGCAGTGAATTCGGGGGATCCAACAATGAGCAGTTCTTC.